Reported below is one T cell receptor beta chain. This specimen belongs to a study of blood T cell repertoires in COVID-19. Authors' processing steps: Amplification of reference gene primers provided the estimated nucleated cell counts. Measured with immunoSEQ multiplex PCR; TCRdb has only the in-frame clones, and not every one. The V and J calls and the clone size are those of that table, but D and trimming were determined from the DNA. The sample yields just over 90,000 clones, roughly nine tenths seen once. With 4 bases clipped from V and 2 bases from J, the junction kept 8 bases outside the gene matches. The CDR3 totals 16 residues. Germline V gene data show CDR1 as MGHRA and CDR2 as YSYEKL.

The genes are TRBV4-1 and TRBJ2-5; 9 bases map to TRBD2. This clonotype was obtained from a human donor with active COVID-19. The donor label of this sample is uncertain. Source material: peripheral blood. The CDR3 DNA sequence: TGCGCCAGCAGCCCGCGGGGGGGCCCTAATCAAGAGACCCAGTACTTC. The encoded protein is CASSPRGGPNQETQYF.